One and the same sample provided the 2 T cell receptor beta chains below, sequenced in a study of shared clonotypes between healthy human individuals. Sequencing was performed with immunoSEQ multiplex PCR; in TCRdb, only in-frame clones are kept and a portion is missing. The data show about 2.1 million clones, with approximately 94% seen just once and under 2% held by the top ten. Naive CD8 cells, CD45RO-negative and positively selected for CCR7, excluded terminally differentiated effector memory CD45RA+ cells. Specimen: naive CD8+ T cells from PBMCs. The receptors come from a man aged 18-30 years in good health. Some clones in this sample may be carry-over from other donors' samples.

The V and J genes are TRBV15 and TRBJ2-3; no reliable D call. V was cut by 0 bases and J by 1 base, with 14 bases left in between. Germline CDR1 and CDR2: LNHNV and YYDKDF (reference sequence). This CDR3 has 17 residues. Written as DNA, the CDR3 is TGTGCCACCAGCAGAGATGGCCTGACTGACCGCACAGATACGCAGTATTTT. Translated: CATSRDGLTDRTDTQYF.

This clone was detected only a few times. This rearrangement joins TRBV21-1 to TRBJ1-5; the table's D call, TRBD1, was not checked against the DNA. TRBV21-1 is classified as a pseudogene. The CDR3 is 15 residues long. CDR3 DNA sequence: TGTGCCAGCAGCAAAGAAGACAGGGTCTATCAGCCCCAGCATTTT. Translated: CASSKEDRVYQPQHF.